Included here is one T cell receptor (beta chain) sequence, with context. The data were produced by immunoSEQ multiplex PCR, yet TCRdb's version contains in-frame clones alone and is incomplete. The sample lists approximately 97,000 clones; 86% were seen once. Germline V lookup: CDR1 MDHEN, CDR2 SYDVKM. Trimming took off 2 bases at V and 4 bases at J, with 11 bases between the two ends. The CDR3 extends over 14 amino acids. This specimen belongs to a study of T cell responses to AZD1222 COVID-19 vaccine. The chain recombines TRBV28 with TRBJ1-2; D gene uncertain. Sequencing was performed on peripheral blood, taken on day 0 of AZD1222 vaccination. The TCR comes from an adult in good health. Written as DNA, the CDR3 is TGTGCCAGCAGTTTAGTGGGCCCTACCTATGGCTACACCTTC. Translating it yields CASSLVGPTYGYTF.